This T cell receptor beta chain appears in the sequencing data of a study of shared T cell receptors in the human thymus. J lost 0 bases, V lost 3 bases, and 1 base had no gene match. The germline gives CDR1 MDHEN, CDR2 SYDVKM. This CDR3 comprises 14 residues. Method: immunoSEQ multiplex PCR; TCRdb's copy keeps in-frame clones and lacks some. The data contain roughly 560,000 clones, about four fifths of them singletons. These sequences were also reported in another study, on human thymus T cells. From that report: Usage of V and J genes appeared biased in thymic and blood repertoires. As related research reported, thymic repertoires overlapped highly among unrelated individuals.

Sequencing was carried out using thymocytes. The receptor was isolated from a boy younger than two with a congenital heart defect. The chain has TRBV28 and TRBJ1-1; 7 nucleotides line up with TRBD1. In nucleotides, the CDR3 is TGTGCCAGCAGTTTGGGACAGTTGAACACTGAAGCTTTCTTT. Encoded protein: CASSLGQLNTEAFF.